One and the same sample provided the 16 T cell receptor beta chains below, sequenced in a study of control samples from healthy donors and cancer patients. Sequencing was performed with immunoSEQ multiplex PCR; in TCRdb, only in-frame clones are kept and a portion is missing. The sample carries about 120,000 clones, 80% to 90% recorded once. Sequencing used PBMCs. These receptors were taken from a woman aged 45-59 years with colorectal cancer.

Only a few counts were recorded for this clone. The chain links TRBV5-4 to TRBJ2-5; 9 bases align to TRBD1. The CDR3 totals 16 residues. Germline V gene data show CDR1 as SGHNT and CDR2 as YYREEE (reference sequence). Unmatched junction bases numbered 8, after V lost 3 bases and J lost 2 bases. The CDR3 spells CASSSRRQGVQETQYF. The CDR3 DNA follows: TGTGCCAGCAGCTCTCGGAGACAGGGGGTACAAGAGACCCAGTACTTC.

V usage is TRBV5-5 and J usage is TRBJ2-7; TRBD1 matches 10 bases. Per germline, CDR1 SGHKS and CDR2 YYEKEE (reference sequence). V gave up 3 bases and J gave up 7 bases; unmatched junction bases: 7. The CDR3 loop spans 14 amino acids. In nucleotides, the CDR3 is TGTGCCAGCAGCTCGACAGGGGGCCGGGGGGAGCAGTACTTC. Protein product: CASSSTGGRGEQYF.

This clone was observed a handful of times. The CDR3 reads CASSQEMGGANYGYTF. The DNA for the CDR3 is TGTGCCAGCAGCCAAGAAATGGGGGGCGCAAACTATGGCTACACCTTC. The chain is built from TRBV3-1 (or the pseudogene TRBV3-2) and TRBJ1-2, with TRBD1 as a possible D gene (6 bases). Looked up from germline, CDR1 is LGHDT and CDR2 is YNNKEL (reference sequence). This CDR3 is 16 amino acids long. V was cut by 0 bases and J by 2 bases, with 13 bases left in between.

This chain links TRBV21-1 with TRBJ1-5. TRBV21-1 is given as a pseudogene. The CDR3 covers 16 residues. This CDR3 reads CASSKALGGSNQPQHF. The CDR3 region has the DNA TGTGCCAGCAGCAAAGCACTCGGTGGGAGCAATCAGCCCCAGCATTTT.

The genes are TRBV15 and TRBJ2-2, with TRBD1 identical over 7 bases. The CDR3 length is 15 residues. CDR1 and CDR2 from the germline V gene are LNHNV and YYDKDF (reference sequence). Germline trimming cut 9 bases from V and 2 bases from J; bases unmatched to any gene: 9. The CDR3 region is CATERQGLNTGELFF. The CDR3 DNA is TGTGCCACAGAAAGACAGGGTCTTAACACCGGGGAGCTGTTTTTT.

The rearrangement links TRBV27 to TRBJ1-2, with TRBD1 matching 11 bases. J lost 7 bases, V lost 6 bases, and 1 base had no gene match. Germline V gene data show CDR1 as MNHEY and CDR2 as SMNVEV (reference sequence). The CDR3 consists of 12 residues. CDR3 in DNA: TGTGCCAGCAGGGACAGGGGGCTTGGCTACACCTTC. Translated: CASRDRGLGYTF.

The V gene is TRBV30, the J gene TRBJ1-5; D ambiguous. Per the germline V gene, CDR1 is GTSNPN and CDR2 is SVGIG (reference sequence). CDR3 size: 14 residues. V lost 5 bases and J 2 bases, leaving 13 bases between the germline ends. CDR3 in amino acids: CAWESPVGNQPQHF. The CDR3 nucleotides are TGTGCCTGGGAGAGCCCGGTAGGCAATCAGCCCCAGCATTTT.

This clone occurred once. The chain has TRBV19 and TRBJ1-2; D call uncertain. With 7 bases removed from V and 5 bases from J, the gap between germline ends came to 17 bases. CDR1 is LNHDA, CDR2 SQIVND, per germline (reference sequence). This CDR3 is 14 amino acids long. The CDR3 DNA sequence: TGTGCCAGTAACGAGTTAGATTTCGGATATGGCTACACCTTC. Translating gives CASNELDFGYGYTF. Drawing the rest from reference TRBV19 and TRBJ1-2, the complete variable domain is DGGITQSPKYLFRKEGQNVTLSCEQNLNHDAMYWYRQDPGQGLRLIYYSQIVNDFQKGDIAEGYSVSREKKESFPLTVTSAQKNPTAFYLCASNELDFGYGYTFGSGTRLTVV.

This chain links TRBV5-5 with TRBJ1-1; D call uncertain. CDR1 is SGHKS, CDR2 YYEKEE, per germline (reference sequence). The CDR3 sequence is 16 residues long. V was trimmed by 0 bases and J by 3 bases, leaving 15 bases between them. The CDR3 region is CASSLAPPVRDTEAFF. In DNA, the CDR3 is TGTGCCAGCAGCTTGGCCCCCCCAGTTAGAGACACTGAAGCTTTCTTT.

The chain couples TRBV7-2 to TRBJ2-5, with a weak D call TRBD2 (6 bases). Trimming took 3 bases from V and 0 from J, leaving 8 bases between them. The germline V gene encodes CDR1 SGHTA and CDR2 FQGNSA. The CDR3 length is 14 residues. The CDR3 reads CASSFRGYQETQYF. The CDR3 coding sequence is TGTGCCAGCAGCTTTCGGGGGTACCAAGAGACCCAGTACTTC. The full variable domain, rest sourced from reference TRBV7-2 and TRBJ2-5, is GAGVSQSPSNKVTEKGKDVELRCDPISGHTALYWYRQSLGQGLEFLIYFQGNSAPDKSGLPSDRFSAERTGGSVSTLTIQRTQQEDSAVYLCASSFRGYQETQYFGPGTRLLVL.

This chain links TRBV5-1 with TRBJ1-4; 7 positions agree with TRBD1. With V trimmed by 4 bases and J by 5 bases, 8 bases remained unmatched. The CDR3 extends over 15 amino acids. Germline CDR1 and CDR2: SGHRS and YFSETQ. The CDR3 sequence is CASSQTTGANEKLFF. CDR3 bases: TGCGCCAGCAGCCAAACTACAGGGGCAAATGAAAAACTGTTTTTT.

The chain recombines TRBV5-6 with TRBJ1-2; TRBD1 agrees at 10 bases. V gave up 0 bases and J gave up 6 bases; unmatched junction bases: 8. The CDR3 contains 16 residues. The germline gives CDR1 SGHDT, CDR2 YYEEEE. The CDR3 region has the DNA TGTGCCAGCAGCTTGGCCCCGACAGGGGGCTTTGATGGCTACACCTTC. It yields the protein CASSLAPTGGFDGYTF.

V usage is TRBV14 and J usage is TRBJ1-1; no definite D call. From germline, CDR1 is SGHDN and CDR2 FVKESK. V dropped 0 bases and J dropped 1 base, with 15 bases sitting between them. The CDR3 contains 17 residues. Here the CDR3 reads CASSQDEGIFANTEAFF. The CDR3 region has the DNA TGTGCCAGCAGCCAAGATGAGGGTATTTTCGCGAACACTGAAGCTTTCTTT.

A few counts support this clone. The chain combines TRBV6-1 with TRBJ2-5, with no clear D. The CDR3 loop spans 13 amino acids. V lost 0 bases to trimming and J lost 7 bases, with 9 bases between them. Germline loops: CDR1 MNHNS, CDR2 SASEGT. The CDR3 loop reads CASSEARMRTQYF. The CDR3 DNA sequence: TGTGCCAGCAGTGAAGCCCGCATGAGGACCCAGTACTTC.

The chain combines TRBV19 with TRBJ2-4, with D tentatively TRBD1 or TRBD2 (5 bases each). V was pared by 2 bases and J by 5 bases, with 13 bases between. Germline values: CDR1 LNHDA, CDR2 SQIVND (reference sequence). The CDR3 has 15 residues. CDR3 sequence: CASSISPGQENIQYF. CDR3 nucleotides: TGTGCCAGTAGTATATCCCCGGGGCAGGAAAACATTCAGTACTTC.

The V gene is TRBV3-1 (or the pseudogene TRBV3-2), the J gene TRBJ1-1; unclear D gene. CDR3 length: 13 residues. Between the trimmed V and J ends, which lost 0 bases and 6 bases, there was a span of 8 bases. Germline CDR1 and CDR2: LGHDT and YNNKEL (reference sequence). The CDR3 region has the DNA TGTGCCAGCAGCCAAGATCGAAGCTCTGAAGCTTTCTTT. Amino acid sequence: CASSQDRSSEAFF.